This T cell receptor beta chain came from a study of blood T cells in healthy people across ages (dated by TCRdb to the mid-2010s). About the investigation overall: In model experiments, template switching captured roughly one uniquely barcoded TCR beta cDNA molecule for every two T cells. Age-related changes in TCR beta repertoire diversity were measured in the study by deep sequencing normalized with unique cDNA molecular identifiers. Donors were grouped into four age groups: young (average roughly 15 years), middle-aged (less than 40), aged (about 60) and long-lived (over 80). To avoid experimental bias, donors of different ages were randomly spread across the sequencing lanes. Using the same blood draw, the study looked at two additional independent replicas of 1 million unique cDNA reads for two donors, one aged 18 to 30 and the other aged 80 or older.

A note on this clonotype: This clone's antigen is unknown. No qualities accompany the bases; no much larger clone lies one base away.

From a lookup of the germline V gene, CDR1 and CDR2 are ENHRY and SYGVKD. The CDR3 measures 16 amino acids from cysteine to phenylalanine. Only the CDR3 DNA stays, 48 bases, in frame from base 1. At the junction V is shortened by 0 bases and J by 10 bases, with 16 bases in between. Systemically healthy Caucasian individuals from Russia, about 38 in total and aged about 6 to 90 years, were included as donors. Approximately 9.3 milliliters of peripheral blood were drawn from each donor into EDTA-treated Vacutainer tubes. Ficoll-Paque density-gradient centrifugation was used to isolate PBMCs, with at least 6 million per sample. Total RNA was extracted from PBMCs with Trizol reagent, with at least 5 micrograms obtained per sample. Naive CD45RAhigh/CD27high T cell percentages were measured by flow cytometry on a PBMC aliquot from every donor. The protocol used for the library was 5' RACE. Instrument on record: Illumina HiSeq 2500. A second PCR of about 7 to 12 cycles was run with a J-beta primer mix and a sample-barcoded 5' primer. A unique molecular identifier was introduced onto each TCR beta cDNA molecule by a template-switch 5' adaptor carrying 12 random nucleotides. Each sample yielded at least 2.5 million CDR3-containing paired-end reads. First-strand cDNA synthesis was performed from all RNA using the Mint cDNA synthesis kit, with priming by a TRBC-specific oligonucleotide. Following uracil-DNA glycosylase treatment, a first 18-cycle PCR with universal primers M1SS and BC2_uni_R was performed on all cDNA. For the original study's pipeline: For normalization, 1 million high-quality reads were randomly selected from each sample, with every read carrying a distinct molecular identifier. Instead of being binned into consensus sequences, reads with shared molecular identifiers were discarded. CDR3 identification, clonotype clustering and error correction used MiTCR with a Q25 quality threshold and the strictest error-elimination algorithm. A nonparametric unseen species model using Euler transformation provided a lower-bound estimate of total TCR beta diversity. Through fastp at Q25 and MiXCR, TCRdb rebuilt clones from the public reads, retaining in-frame beta chains. Rows are unified per CDR3 protein, each entry keeping the most common DNA and genes. These V and J calls derive from TCRdb rather than the authors' analysis. A total of around 1,100,000 distinct CDR3 sequences appear in this sample, 35% to 40% of them only once. The top ten clonotypes cover around 13% of the sample.

Overall study outcomes, separate from this receptor: The CMV infection status of donors was not known, potentially confounding age-related changes in expanded clonotypes. Estimates of total diversity based on one million sequenced T cells were considered lower bounds and underestimates. Compared with the aged group, more naive CD4+ T cells, fewer expanded clones and increased TCR diversity were shown by the long-lived group, suggesting age selection. Observed TCR beta diversity per million T cells fell roughly linearly with age, and a significant reduction was already apparent by age around 40. Because profiling used bulk unsorted PBMCs, naive and antigen-experienced compartments could not be compared conclusively. A strong correlation was found between observed TCR beta diversity and the percentage of naive T cells measured by flow cytometry.

The rearranged segments are TRBV10-3 and TRBJ1-6; a weak D assignment points to TRBD1 (6 bases agree). The sequencing sample was made of blood. This TCR derives from a man aged 18 to 29 in good health. The base sequence is TGTGCCATCAGTGAGTCGGGGGCCGGGGTAGGGTCACCCCTCCACTTT. It translates to CAISESGAGVGSPLHF.